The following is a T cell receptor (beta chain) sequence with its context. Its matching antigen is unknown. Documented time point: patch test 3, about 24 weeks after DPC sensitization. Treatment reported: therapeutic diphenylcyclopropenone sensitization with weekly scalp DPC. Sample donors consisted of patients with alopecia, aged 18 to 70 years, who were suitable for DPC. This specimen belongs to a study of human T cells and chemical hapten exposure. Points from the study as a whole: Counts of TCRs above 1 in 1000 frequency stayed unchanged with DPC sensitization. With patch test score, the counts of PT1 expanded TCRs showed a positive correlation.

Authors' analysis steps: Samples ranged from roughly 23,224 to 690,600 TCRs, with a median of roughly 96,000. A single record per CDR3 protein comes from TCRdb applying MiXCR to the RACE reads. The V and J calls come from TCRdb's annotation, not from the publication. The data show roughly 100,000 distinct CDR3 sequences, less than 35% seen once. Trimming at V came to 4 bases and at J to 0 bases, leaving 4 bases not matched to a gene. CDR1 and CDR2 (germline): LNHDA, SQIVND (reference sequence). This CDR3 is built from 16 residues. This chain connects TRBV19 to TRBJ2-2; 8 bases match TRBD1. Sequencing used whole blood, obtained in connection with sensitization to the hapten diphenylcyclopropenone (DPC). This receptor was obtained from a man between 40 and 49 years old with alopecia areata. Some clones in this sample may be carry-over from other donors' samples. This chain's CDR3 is CASSTGTGPNTGELFF. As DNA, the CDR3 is TGTGCCAGTAGTACAGGGACAGGACCGAACACCGGGGAGCTGTTTTTT.